The 20 T cell receptor beta chains in this list originate from one sample, sequenced in a study of glioma-infiltrating T cells (dated by TCRdb to the mid-2010s). TCRdb shows the sequencer as Illumina MiSeq. The iRepertoire nested amplicon-rescue multiplex PCR (arm-PCR) platform was used to amplify TCR alpha and beta CDR3 regions from RNA. TCRdb reworked the public reads: Q25 trimming with fastp, MiXCR clone assembly, productive beta chains retained. Each entry is one CDR3 protein sequence, shown with its most common DNA and genes. This sample gives 93,000 or so distinct CDR3 sequences in total; around 28% of them show up just once. The ten largest clones take up about 40% of the sample. The sample comprised glioma tissue, nonneoplastic brain tissue, or PBMCs (not recorded which). These receptors were obtained from a human donor with low-grade glioma or glioblastoma, undergoing nonglioma brain surgery, or in good health (not recorded which).

The chain uses TRBV5-4 and TRBJ2-5; D possibly uses TRBD1 or TRBD2 (6 bases each). The germline gives CDR1 SGHNT, CDR2 YYREEE (reference sequence). V dropped 2 bases and J dropped 2 bases, with 10 bases sitting between them. This CDR3 spans 14 amino acids. CDR3 amino acids: CASSFGGRQETQYF. The CDR3 DNA reads TGTGCCAGCAGCTTTGGGGGGCGACAAGAGACCCAGTACTTC.

Details on this clonotype: A read error is possible here, since a much larger clone lies one base away. The CDR3 DNA reads as TGCACCACGACTGAGCGGGGGGGCCTTACAGATACGCAGTATTTT. This sequence encodes CTTTERGGLTDTQYF. The chain couples TRBV20-1 to TRBJ2-3; 10 bases match TRBD2. CDR3 length equals 15 residues. Per the germline V gene, CDR1 is DFQATT and CDR2 is SNEGSKA (reference sequence).

Comment on this clonotype: The junction differs from germline at one of its ends, possibly a read error. J is TRBJ2-1 and V is TRBV12-3 or TRBV12-4; no reliable D call. The CDR3 extends over 14 amino acids. The CDR3, as DNA: TGTGCCAGCAGTTTAAGAAACGGAAACAATGAGCGGTTCTTC. Translating gives CASSLRNGNNERFF.

This clonotype was seen repeatedly, ten times or more. The rearrangement links TRBV7-2 to TRBJ2-3, with D unclear. V was clipped by 0 bases and J by 6 bases, with 7 bases between them. Germline CDR1 reads SGHTA; CDR2 reads FQGNSA. The CDR3 loop spans 13 amino acids. The CDR3, as DNA: TGTGCCAGCAGCTTAGCCTCAAGGGATACGCAGTATTTT. It translates to CASSLASRDTQYF.

This clonotype has only a few counts. CDR3 bases: TGTGCCAGCAGCTCTTCTAGCGGGGGGGCTTTCCGAGAGACCCAGTACTTC. It specifies CASSSSSGGAFRETQYF. This rearrangement joins TRBV7-9 to TRBJ2-5, with 12 nucleotides matching TRBD2. With 4 bases clipped from V and 4 bases from J, the junction kept 10 bases outside the gene matches. The CDR3 is made up of 17 amino acids. Per the germline V gene, CDR1 is SEHNR and CDR2 is FQNEAQ (reference sequence).

This sequence joins TRBV7-9 and TRBJ2-4, with 9 positions matching TRBD2. The germline gives CDR1 SEHNR, CDR2 FQNEAQ (reference sequence). V shed 1 base, J shed 0 bases, and the junction held 4 bases outside the gene matches. CDR3 length: 17 residues. In DNA form, the CDR3 reads TGTGCCAGCAGCTTAGGTAGCGGGGGACTAGCCAAAAACATTCAGTACTTC. Its protein is CASSLGSGGLAKNIQYF.

This clonotype was seen repeatedly, ten times or more. CDR3 sequence: CASSGNTLRGGDEQFF. CDR3 bases: TGTGCCAGCAGCGGGAATACTTTACGAGGGGGCGATGAGCAGTTCTTC. The gene calls are TRBV2 and TRBJ2-1, with 7 nucleotides matching TRBD1. The CDR3 is 16 amino acids. Per germline, CDR1 SNHLY and CDR2 FYNNEI. The V and J ends lost 6 bases and 8 bases, in that order; junction bases with no gene match: 16.

This chain uses TRBV5-4 with TRBJ2-1, with 7 bases fitting TRBD1. In germline, CDR1 is SGHNT, CDR2 YYREEE (reference sequence). V dropped 2 bases and J dropped 2; count of bases not matched to a gene: 4. The CDR3 is 15 amino acids. The DNA for the CDR3 is TGTGCCAGCAGCTTACAGGGGATTCCCTACAATGAGCAGTTCTTC. It is translated as CASSLQGIPYNEQFF.

This clonotype was recorded at least ten times. This sequence joins TRBV4-2 and TRBJ1-2, with D possibly TRBD1 on 5 matching bases. Per the germline V gene, CDR1 is LGHNA and CDR2 is YNFKEQ. The CDR3 runs to 15 residues. With 0 bases removed from V and 1 base from J, the gap between germline ends came to 9 bases. The CDR3 spells CASSQEGASNYGYTF. The CDR3 DNA sequence: TGTGCCAGCAGCCAAGAAGGGGCCAGTAACTATGGCTACACCTTC.

This clonotype has ten or more counts. The V call is TRBV6-1, the J call TRBJ2-3, with TRBD1 identical over 7 bases. CDR3 size: 11 residues. With V trimmed by 6 bases and J by 11 bases, 5 bases remained unmatched. The germline gives CDR1 MNHNS, CDR2 SASEGT. In DNA, the CDR3 is TGTGCCAGCAGCCAGGGGGAGAGGCAGTATTTT. Translation gives CASSQGERQYF.

Remarks on this clonotype: This may be a read error, as it is one base from a much larger clone. This chain connects TRBV29-1 to TRBJ2-3; weak D call: TRBD2 (5 bases). CDR3 length: 15 residues. From germline, CDR1 is SQVTM and CDR2 ANQGSEA. V dropped 3 bases and J dropped 4 bases, with 17 bases sitting between them. CDR3 sequence (DNA): TGCAGCGTTGACGGGATTCCTTTCAACGCAGATACGCAGTATTTT. Its protein product is CSVDGIPFNADTQYF.

Regarding this clonotype: A much larger clone sits a single nucleotide away, making a read error possible. The CDR3 here is CANKEENYGYTF. The CDR3 DNA follows: TGTGCCAATAAAGAAGAGAACTATGGCTACACCTTC. The rearrangement joins TRBV2 to TRBJ1-2; D not certain. The CDR3 runs 12 residues. Germline V lookup: CDR1 SNHLY, CDR2 FYNNEI. V lost 10 bases and J lost 2, with 11 bases in between.

This clonotype was picked up a small number of times. The chain uses TRBV7-6 and TRBJ2-1; the match to TRBD2 covers 11 bases. Looked up from germline, CDR1 is SGHVS and CDR2 is FNYEAQ. With V trimmed by 1 base and J by 9 bases, 5 bases remained unmatched. This CDR3 has 15 amino acids. CDR3 coding DNA: TGTGCCAGCAGCTTAGATACTAGCGGGGGCGGTGAGCAGTTCTTC. Encoded protein: CASSLDTSGGGEQFF. Using reference TRBV7-6 and TRBJ2-1 for the parts outside the CDR3, the full variable domain is GAGVSQSPRYKVTKRGQDVALRCDPISGHVSLYWYRQALGQGPEFLTYFNYEAQQDKSGLPNDRFSAERPEGSISTLTIQRTEQRDSAMYRCASSLDTSGGGEQFFGPGTRLTVL.

This sequence joins TRBV7-2 and TRBJ2-6; no reliable D call. Germline V gene lookup returns CDR1 SGHTA and CDR2 FQGNSA. The CDR3 runs to 18 residues. Trimming shortened V by 1 base and J by 2 bases, and 15 bases separated the two germline ends. Here the CDR3 reads CASSLGRPLVTGANVLTF. The CDR3 DNA reads TGTGCCAGCAGCTTAGGGCGGCCCCTGGTGACTGGGGCCAACGTCCTGACTTTC.

This chain links TRBV4-1 with TRBJ2-7; 9 positions match TRBD1. Germline V gene lookup returns CDR1 MGHRA and CDR2 YSYEKL. V trimming: 4 bases; J trimming: 6 bases; junction bases outside the gene matches: 4. The CDR3 runs to 13 residues. CDR3 sequence: CASSPGQGGEQYF. In DNA form, the CDR3 reads TGCGCCAGCAGCCCGGGACAGGGTGGCGAGCAGTACTTC.

A single count supports this clonotype. In DNA, the CDR3 is TGTGCCAGCAGCAATGGGGCCTGGGGCGGAGGGCCGAGTGAGACCCAGTACTTC. The encoded protein is CASSNGAWGGGPSETQYF. The chain links TRBV12-3 or TRBV12-4 to TRBJ2-5; TRBD2 is a possible D gene (6 bases). This CDR3 is 18 amino acids long. V was shortened by 6 bases and J by 5 bases, with 28 bases between the two germline ends.

The DNA of the CDR3 is TGTGCCAGCAGCTTGGTTGGGTCCCACAATGAGCAGTTCTTC. This translates into CASSLVGSHNEQFF. V and J are TRBV5-6 and TRBJ2-1; D gene unclear. The germline V and J ends were trimmed by 0 bases and 5 bases, with 9 bases remaining between them. The CDR3 extends over 14 amino acids. Per germline, CDR1 SGHDT and CDR2 YYEEEE.

This clonotype was seen many times. The chain is built from TRBV4-3 and TRBJ1-1, with a weak D call TRBD1 (5 bases). V lost 0 bases and J 9 bases, leaving 14 bases between the germline ends. This CDR3 is 14 amino acids long. The germline V gene encodes CDR1 LGHNA and CDR2 YSLEER. This CDR3 reads CASSQDARDGKAFF. DNA of the CDR3: TGCGCCAGCAGCCAAGACGCCCGGGACGGCAAAGCTTTCTTT.

V gene TRBV19 combines with J gene TRBJ2-5, with unresolved D. Germline V CDR1 and CDR2: LNHDA, SQIVND (reference sequence). The CDR3 sequence is 13 residues long. The V gene lost 2 bases and the J gene lost 4 bases, with 8 bases spanning the gap. The CDR3 DNA reads as TGTGCCAGTAGTATACAACTAACAGAGACCCAGTACTTC. Translation: CASSIQLTETQYF.

V is TRBV7-2 and J is TRBJ2-3; TRBD1 is a possible D gene (5 bases). Between the trimmed V and J ends, which lost 1 base and 4 bases, there was a span of 9 bases. The CDR3 runs 14 residues. CDR1 and CDR2 (germline): SGHTA, FQGNSA. For the CDR3, the DNA is TGTGCCAGCAGCTTAGAAGGGGCCGCAGATACGCAGTATTTT. It translates to CASSLEGAADTQYF.